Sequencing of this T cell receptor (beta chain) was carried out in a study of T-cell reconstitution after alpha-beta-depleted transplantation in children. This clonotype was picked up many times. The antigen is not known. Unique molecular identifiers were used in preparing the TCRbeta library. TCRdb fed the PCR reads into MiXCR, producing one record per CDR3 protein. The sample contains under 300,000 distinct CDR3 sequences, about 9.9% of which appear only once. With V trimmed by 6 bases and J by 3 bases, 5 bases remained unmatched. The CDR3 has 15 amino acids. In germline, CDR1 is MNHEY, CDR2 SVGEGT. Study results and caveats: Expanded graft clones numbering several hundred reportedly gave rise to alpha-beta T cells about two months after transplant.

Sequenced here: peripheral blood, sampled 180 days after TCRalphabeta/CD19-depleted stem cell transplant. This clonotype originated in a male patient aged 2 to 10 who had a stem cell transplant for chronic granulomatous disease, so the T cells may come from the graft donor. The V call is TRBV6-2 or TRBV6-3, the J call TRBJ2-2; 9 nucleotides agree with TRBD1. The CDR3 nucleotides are TGTGCCAGCAGAACAGGGGGCAGGGACACCGGGGAGCTGTTTTTT. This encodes CASRTGGRDTGELFF.